This T cell receptor beta chain stems from a study of T cell repertoires in cytomegalovirus infection. Study-wide context: CMV infection together with matching HLA type was indicated by public TCR beta signatures. Study-wide results and caveats: The response measured ex vivo was dominated by TCR beta clonotypes (HLA-C-restricted and CMV-specific).

Between the trimmed V and J ends, which lost 2 bases and 8 bases, there was a span of 15 bases. This CDR3 is built from 15 residues. Per the germline V gene, CDR1 is ENHRY and CDR2 is SYGVKD. MiXCR, applied by TCRdb to the reads, yields one record per CDR3 protein. The sample shows around 450,000 distinct CDR3 sequences, 11% of them seen only once. This clonotype appeared many times. The antigen is unknown. The gene calls are TRBV10-3 and TRBJ1-4; D remains unclear. What was sequenced was PBMCs. The clonotype comes from a human donor in good health (CMV status not recorded). Some clones in this sample may be carry-over from other donors' samples. CDR3 sequence reads: CAISEKREGGEKLFF. DNA of the CDR3: TGTGCCATCAGTGAGAAGAGGGAGGGTGGCGAAAAACTGTTTTTT.